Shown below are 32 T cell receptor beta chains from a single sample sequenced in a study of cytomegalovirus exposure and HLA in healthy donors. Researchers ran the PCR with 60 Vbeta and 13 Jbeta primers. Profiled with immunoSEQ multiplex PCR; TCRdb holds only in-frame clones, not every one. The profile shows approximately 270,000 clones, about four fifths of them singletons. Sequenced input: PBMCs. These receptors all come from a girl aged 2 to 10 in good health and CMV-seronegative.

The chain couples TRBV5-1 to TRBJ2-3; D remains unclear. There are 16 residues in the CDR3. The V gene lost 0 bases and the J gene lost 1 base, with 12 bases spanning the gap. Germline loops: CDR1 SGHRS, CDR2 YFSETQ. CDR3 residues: CASSLVGVRRTDTQYF. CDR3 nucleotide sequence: TGCGCCAGCAGCTTGGTAGGAGTTAGACGCACAGATACGCAGTATTTT.

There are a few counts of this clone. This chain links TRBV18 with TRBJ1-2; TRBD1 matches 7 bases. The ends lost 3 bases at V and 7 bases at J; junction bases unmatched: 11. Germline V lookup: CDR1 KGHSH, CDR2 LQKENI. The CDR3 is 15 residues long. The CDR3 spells CASSPIPEGAGGYTF. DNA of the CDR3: TGTGCCAGCTCACCCATCCCGGAGGGGGCAGGTGGCTACACCTTC.

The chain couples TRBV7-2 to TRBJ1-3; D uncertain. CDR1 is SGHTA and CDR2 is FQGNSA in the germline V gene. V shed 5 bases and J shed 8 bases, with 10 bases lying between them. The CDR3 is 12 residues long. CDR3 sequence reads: CASSRSEYTIYF. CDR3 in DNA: TGTGCCAGCAGCCGAAGCGAGTACACCATATATTTT.

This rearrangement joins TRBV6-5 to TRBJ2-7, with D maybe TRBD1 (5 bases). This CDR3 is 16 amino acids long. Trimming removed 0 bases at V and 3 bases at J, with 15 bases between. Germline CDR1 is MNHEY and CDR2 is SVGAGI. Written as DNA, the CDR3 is TGTGCCAGCAGTTACTCGGCTCCGGACACTAACTACGAGCAGTACTTC. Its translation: CASSYSAPDTNYEQYF.

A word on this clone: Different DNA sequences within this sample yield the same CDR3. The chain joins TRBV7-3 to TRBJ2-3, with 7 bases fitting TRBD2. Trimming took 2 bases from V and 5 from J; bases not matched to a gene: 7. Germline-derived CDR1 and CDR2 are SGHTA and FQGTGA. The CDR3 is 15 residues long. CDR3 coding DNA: TGTGCCAGCAGCTTAGGTCTAGCGGCCCGAGATACGCAGTATTTT. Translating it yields CASSLGLAARDTQYF.

CDR3 loop: CASSQDWNRGLYQPQHF. The CDR3 bases are TGCGCCAGCAGCCAAGATTGGAACAGGGGGCTATATCAGCCCCAGCATTTT. V is TRBV4-1 and J is TRBJ1-5; TRBD1 matches at 9 bases. This CDR3 comprises 17 residues. Germline CDR1 MGHRA, CDR2 YSYEKL. V lost 0 bases, J lost 5 bases, and 8 bases stayed unmatched.

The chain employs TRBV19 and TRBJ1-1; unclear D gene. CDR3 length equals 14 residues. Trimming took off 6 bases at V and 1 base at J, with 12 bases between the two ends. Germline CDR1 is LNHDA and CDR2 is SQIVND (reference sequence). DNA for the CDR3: TGTGCCAGTAGCCCCCGTGAGAAGAACACTGAAGCTTTCTTT. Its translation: CASSPREKNTEAFF.

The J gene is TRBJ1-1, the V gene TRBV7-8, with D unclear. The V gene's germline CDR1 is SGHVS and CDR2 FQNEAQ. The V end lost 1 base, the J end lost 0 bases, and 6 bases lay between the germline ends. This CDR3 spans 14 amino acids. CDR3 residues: CASSLGVMNTEAFF. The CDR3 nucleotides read TGTGCCAGCAGCTTAGGTGTCATGAACACTGAAGCTTTCTTT.

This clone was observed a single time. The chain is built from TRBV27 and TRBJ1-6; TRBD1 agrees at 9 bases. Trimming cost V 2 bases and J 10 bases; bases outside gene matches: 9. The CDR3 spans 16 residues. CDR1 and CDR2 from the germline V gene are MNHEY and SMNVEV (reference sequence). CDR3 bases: TGTGCCAGCAGTTTACGACTCGGGACAGGGAAATCACCCCTCCACTTT. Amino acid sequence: CASSLRLGTGKSPLHF.

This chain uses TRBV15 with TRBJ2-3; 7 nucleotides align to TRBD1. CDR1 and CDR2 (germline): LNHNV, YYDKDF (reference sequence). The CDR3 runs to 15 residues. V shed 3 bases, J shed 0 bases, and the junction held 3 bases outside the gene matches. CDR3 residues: CATSRDRRSTDTQYF. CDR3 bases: TGTGCCACCAGCAGGGACAGGAGAAGCACAGATACGCAGTATTTT.

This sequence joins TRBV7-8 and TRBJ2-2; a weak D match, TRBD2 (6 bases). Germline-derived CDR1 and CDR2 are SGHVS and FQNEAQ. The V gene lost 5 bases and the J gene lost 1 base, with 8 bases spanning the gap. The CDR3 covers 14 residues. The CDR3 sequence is CASSHGRNTGELFF. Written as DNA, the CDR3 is TGTGCCAGCAGCCACGGGAGGAACACCGGGGAGCTGTTTTTT.

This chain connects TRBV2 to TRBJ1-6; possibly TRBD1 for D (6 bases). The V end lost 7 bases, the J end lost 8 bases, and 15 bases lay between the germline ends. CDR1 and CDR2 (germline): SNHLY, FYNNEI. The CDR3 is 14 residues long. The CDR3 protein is CASTPGQTHSPLHF. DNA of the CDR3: TGTGCCAGCACTCCCGGACAGACTCATTCACCCCTCCACTTT.

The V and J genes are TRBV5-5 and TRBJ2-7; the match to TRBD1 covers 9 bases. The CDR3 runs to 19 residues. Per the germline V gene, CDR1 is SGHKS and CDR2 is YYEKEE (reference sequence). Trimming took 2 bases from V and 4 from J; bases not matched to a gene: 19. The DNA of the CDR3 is TGTGCCAGCAGCTTCGCATCACTCCATTCCCGACAGGGGGGATACGAGCAGTACTTC. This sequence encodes CASSFASLHSRQGGYEQYF.

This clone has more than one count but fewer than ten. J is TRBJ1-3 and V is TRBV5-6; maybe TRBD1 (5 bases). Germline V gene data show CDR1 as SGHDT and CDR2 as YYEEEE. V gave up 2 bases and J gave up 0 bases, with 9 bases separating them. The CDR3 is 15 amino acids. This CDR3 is CASSFRAPSGNTIYF. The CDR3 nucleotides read TGTGCCAGCAGCTTCAGGGCCCCCTCTGGAAACACCATATATTTT.

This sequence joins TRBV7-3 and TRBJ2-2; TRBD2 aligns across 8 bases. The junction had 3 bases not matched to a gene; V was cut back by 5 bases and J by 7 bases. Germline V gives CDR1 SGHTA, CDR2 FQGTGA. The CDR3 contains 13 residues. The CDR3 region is CASSETSDGELFF. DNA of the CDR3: TGTGCCAGCAGCGAGACTAGCGACGGGGAGCTGTTTTTT.

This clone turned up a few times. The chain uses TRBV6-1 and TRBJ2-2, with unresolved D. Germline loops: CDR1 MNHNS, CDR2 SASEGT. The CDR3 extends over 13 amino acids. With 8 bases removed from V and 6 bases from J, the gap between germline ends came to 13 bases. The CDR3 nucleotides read TGTGCCAGCGAAACTACTACTGCCGGGGAGCTGTTTTTT. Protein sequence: CASETTTAGELFF.

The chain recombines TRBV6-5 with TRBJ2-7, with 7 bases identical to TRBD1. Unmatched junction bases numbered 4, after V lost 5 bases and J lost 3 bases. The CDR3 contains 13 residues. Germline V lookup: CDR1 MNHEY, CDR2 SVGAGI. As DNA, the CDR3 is TGTGCCAGCAGTCAGGGACAGAACTACGAGCAGTACTTC. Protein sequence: CASSQGQNYEQYF.

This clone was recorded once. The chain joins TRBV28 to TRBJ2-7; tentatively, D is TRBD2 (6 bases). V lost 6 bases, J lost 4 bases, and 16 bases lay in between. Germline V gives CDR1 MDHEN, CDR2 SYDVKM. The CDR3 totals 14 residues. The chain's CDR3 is CASSTGGPQYEQYF. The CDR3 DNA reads TGTGCCAGCAGCACCGGGGGACCCCAGTACGAGCAGTACTTC.

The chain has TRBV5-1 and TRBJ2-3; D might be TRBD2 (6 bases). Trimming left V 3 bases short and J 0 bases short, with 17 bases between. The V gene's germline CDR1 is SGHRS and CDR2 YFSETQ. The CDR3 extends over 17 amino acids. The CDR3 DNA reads TGCGCCAGCAGCTGGTGGGTCGGCGGGGAAAGCACAGATACGCAGTATTTT. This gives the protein CASSWWVGGESTDTQYF. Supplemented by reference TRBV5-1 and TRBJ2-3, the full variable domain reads KAGVTQTPRYLIKTRGQQVTLSCSPISGHRSVSWYQQTPGQGLQFLFEYFSETQRNKGNFPGRFSGRQFSNSRSEMNVSTLELGDSALYLCASSWWVGGESTDTQYFGPGTRLTVL.

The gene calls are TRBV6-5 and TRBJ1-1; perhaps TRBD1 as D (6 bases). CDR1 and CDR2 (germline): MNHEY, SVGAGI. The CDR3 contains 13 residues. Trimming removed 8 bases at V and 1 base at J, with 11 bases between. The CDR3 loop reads CASYRDPNTEAFF. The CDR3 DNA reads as TGTGCCAGCTACAGGGATCCGAACACTGAAGCTTTCTTT.

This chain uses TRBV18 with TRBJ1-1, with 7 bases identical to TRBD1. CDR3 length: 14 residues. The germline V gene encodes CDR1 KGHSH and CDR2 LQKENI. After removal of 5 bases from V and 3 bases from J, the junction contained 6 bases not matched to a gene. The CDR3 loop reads CASSKGGRDTEAFF. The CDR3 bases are TGTGCCAGCTCAAAAGGGGGCAGGGACACTGAAGCTTTCTTT.

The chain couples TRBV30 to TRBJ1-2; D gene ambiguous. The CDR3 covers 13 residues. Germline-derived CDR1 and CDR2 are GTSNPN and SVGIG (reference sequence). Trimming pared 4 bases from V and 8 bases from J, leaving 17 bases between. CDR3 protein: CAWNRPGWRGYTF. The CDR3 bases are TGTGCCTGGAACCGTCCAGGCTGGAGGGGCTACACCTTC.

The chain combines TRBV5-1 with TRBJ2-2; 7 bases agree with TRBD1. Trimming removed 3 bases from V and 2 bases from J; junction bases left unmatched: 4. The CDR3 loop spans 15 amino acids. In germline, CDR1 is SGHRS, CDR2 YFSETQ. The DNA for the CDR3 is TGCGCCAGCAGCTCCGGGACAGTTAACACCGGGGAGCTGTTTTTT. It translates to CASSSGTVNTGELFF.

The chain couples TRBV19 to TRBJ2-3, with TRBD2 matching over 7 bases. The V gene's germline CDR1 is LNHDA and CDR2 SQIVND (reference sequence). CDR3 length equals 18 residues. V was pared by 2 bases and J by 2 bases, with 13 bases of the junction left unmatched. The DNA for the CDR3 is TGTGCCAGTAGTATACAGGTCGGGCTAGCGGCTGACACAGATACGCAGTATTTT. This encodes CASSIQVGLAADTDTQYF.

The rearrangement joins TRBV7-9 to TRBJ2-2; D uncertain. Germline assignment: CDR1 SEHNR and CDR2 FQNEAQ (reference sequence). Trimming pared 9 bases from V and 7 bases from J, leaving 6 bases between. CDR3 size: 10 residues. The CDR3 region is CASRDGELFF. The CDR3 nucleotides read TGTGCCAGTAGAGACGGGGAGCTGTTTTTT.

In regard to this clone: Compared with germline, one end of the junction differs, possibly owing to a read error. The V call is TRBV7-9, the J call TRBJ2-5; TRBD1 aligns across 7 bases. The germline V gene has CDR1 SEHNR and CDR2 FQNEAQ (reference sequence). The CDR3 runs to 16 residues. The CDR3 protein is CSSSSMGDTGDETQYF. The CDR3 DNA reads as TGTTCCAGCAGCTCGATGGGGGATACAGGGGATGAGACCCAGTACTTC.

DNA for the CDR3: TGTGCCAGCAGTTTTGACGCCGAATTCGGAGACACTGAAGCTTTCTTT. Amino acid sequence: CASSFDAEFGDTEAFF. The V and J genes are TRBV28 and TRBJ1-1; D remains ambiguous. The CDR3 is made up of 16 amino acids. The germline V and J ends were trimmed by 3 bases and 3 bases, with 17 bases remaining between them. Germline loops: CDR1 MDHEN, CDR2 SYDVKM.

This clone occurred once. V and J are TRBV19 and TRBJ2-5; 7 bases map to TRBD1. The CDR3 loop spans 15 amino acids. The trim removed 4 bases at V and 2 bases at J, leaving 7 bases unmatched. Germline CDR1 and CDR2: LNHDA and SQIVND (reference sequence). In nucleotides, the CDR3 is TGTGCCAGTAGTAGCCACAGGGACAGTCAAGAGACCCAGTACTTC. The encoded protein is CASSSHRDSQETQYF. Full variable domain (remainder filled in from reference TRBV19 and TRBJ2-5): DGGITQSPKYLFRKEGQNVTLSCEQNLNHDAMYWYRQDPGQGLRLIYYSQIVNDFQKGDIAEGYSVSREKKESFPLTVTSAQKNPTAFYLCASSSHRDSQETQYFGPGTRLLVL.

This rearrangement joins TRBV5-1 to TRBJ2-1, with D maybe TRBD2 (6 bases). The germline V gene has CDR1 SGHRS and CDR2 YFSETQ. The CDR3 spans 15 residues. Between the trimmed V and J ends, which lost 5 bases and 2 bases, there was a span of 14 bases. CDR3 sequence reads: CASRHGGVTYNEQFF. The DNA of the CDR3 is TGCGCCAGCAGACACGGCGGGGTCACCTACAATGAGCAGTTCTTC.

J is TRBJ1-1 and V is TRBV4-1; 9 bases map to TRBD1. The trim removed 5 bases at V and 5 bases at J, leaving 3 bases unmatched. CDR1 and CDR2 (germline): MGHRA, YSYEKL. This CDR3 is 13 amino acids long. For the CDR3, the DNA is TGCGCCAGCAGCACAGGGGGCAGGACTGAAGCTTTCTTT. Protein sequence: CASSTGGRTEAFF.

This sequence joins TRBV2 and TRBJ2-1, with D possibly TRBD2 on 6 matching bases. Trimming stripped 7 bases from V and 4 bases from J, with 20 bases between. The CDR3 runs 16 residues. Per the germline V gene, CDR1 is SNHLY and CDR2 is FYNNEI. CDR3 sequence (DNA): TGTGCCAGCATGCTAACCGGGACTGGTCTTTACAATGAGCAGTTCTTC. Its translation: CASMLTGTGLYNEQFF. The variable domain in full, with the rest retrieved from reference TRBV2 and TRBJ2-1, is EPEVTQTPSHQVTQMGQEVILRCVPISNHLYFYWYRQILGQKVEFLVSFYNNEISEKSEIFDDQFSVERPDGSNFTLKIRSTKLEDSAMYFCASMLTGTGLYNEQFFGPGTRLTVL.

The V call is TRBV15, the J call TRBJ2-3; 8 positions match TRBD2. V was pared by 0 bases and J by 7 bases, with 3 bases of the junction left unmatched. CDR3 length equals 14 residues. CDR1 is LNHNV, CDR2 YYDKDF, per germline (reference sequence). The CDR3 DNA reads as TGTGCCACCAGCAGAGACGGGGGGGCTTATACGCAGTATTTT. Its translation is CATSRDGGAYTQYF.